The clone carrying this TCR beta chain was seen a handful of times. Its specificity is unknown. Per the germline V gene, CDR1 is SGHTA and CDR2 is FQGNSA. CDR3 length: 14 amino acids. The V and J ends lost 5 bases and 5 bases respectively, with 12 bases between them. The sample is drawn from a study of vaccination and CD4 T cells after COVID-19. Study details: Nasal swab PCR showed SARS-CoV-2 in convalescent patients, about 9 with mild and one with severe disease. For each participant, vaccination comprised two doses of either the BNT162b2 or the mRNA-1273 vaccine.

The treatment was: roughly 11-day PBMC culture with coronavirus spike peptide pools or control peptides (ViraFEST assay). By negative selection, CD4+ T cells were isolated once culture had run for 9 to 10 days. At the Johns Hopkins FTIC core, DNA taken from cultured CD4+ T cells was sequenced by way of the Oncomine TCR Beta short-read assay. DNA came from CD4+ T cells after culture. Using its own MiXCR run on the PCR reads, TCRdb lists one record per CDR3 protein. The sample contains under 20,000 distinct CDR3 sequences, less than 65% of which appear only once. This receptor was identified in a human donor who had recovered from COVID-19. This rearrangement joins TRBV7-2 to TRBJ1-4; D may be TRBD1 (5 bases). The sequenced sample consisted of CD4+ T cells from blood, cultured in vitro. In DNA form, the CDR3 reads TGTGCCAGCAGCCCCCAGGGACTGAATGAAAAACTGTTTTTT. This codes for CASSPQGLNEKLFF.